This section outlines one T cell receptor beta chain sequence together with its context. Repertoires were generated with immunoSEQ multiplex PCR, while TCRdb's copy carries only in-frame clones and drops some. The data hold around 340,000 clones, with approximately 95% observed a single time. The entry originates in a study of shared T cell receptors in the human thymus. The V end lost 5 bases, the J end lost 0 bases, and 3 bases lay between the germline ends. The germline V gene encodes CDR1 SGHTA and CDR2 FQGTGA. The CDR3 totals 12 residues. The sequence was collected from a human donor. The chain combines TRBV7-3 with TRBJ2-3; D unclear. Material for sequencing was thymocytes. In nucleotides, the CDR3 is TGTGCCAGCAGCCCTAGCACAGATACGCAGTATTTT. Translating it yields CASSPSTDTQYF.